This T cell receptor beta chain was found in a study of shared clonotypes between healthy human individuals. Study information: Each donor had three CD4 naive, three CD4 memory, two CD8 naive and one CD8 memory plate.

This CDR3 comprises 16 residues. Trimming removed 1 base at V and 1 base at J, with 13 bases between. Germline V gives CDR1 SGHVS, CDR2 FQNEAQ. As concerns this clone: Its antigen is undetermined.

General study results and limits: About 5% of naive CD4 clonotypes were shared across a handful of donors.

The assay was immunoSEQ multiplex PCR, and TCRdb's table has in-frame clones only and misses some. Found here are about 110,000 clones, about 72% of them singletons; the top ten hold approximately 25%. Sample: memory CD8+ T cells sorted from blood. Subset meaning: CD45RO+ cells pooled with CCR7-negative TemRA cells. The clonotype was recovered from a young woman in good health. The chain recombines TRBV7-8 with TRBJ2-5; tentatively, D is TRBD2 (6 bases). CDR3 loop: CASSLGRRGTQETQYF. The CDR3 nucleotides read TGTGCCAGCAGCTTAGGTCGGCGGGGTACCCAAGAGACCCAGTACTTC.